This T cell receptor (beta chain) comes out of a study of blood T cell repertoires in COVID-19. The overall study: Collection of acute and convalescent COVID-19 samples took place in the United States, Italy and Spain. From T cells, B-cell-depleted T cells, or PBMCs came the material, which was cDNA or gDNA.

V lost 6 bases and J lost 2; bases outside the gene matches: 3. This CDR3 spans 14 amino acids. CDR1 is LNHDA, CDR2 SQIVND, per germline (reference sequence). In the original workflow: Estimation of nucleated cell counts relied on the amplification of reference gene primers. Profiled with immunoSEQ multiplex PCR; TCRdb holds only in-frame clones, not every one. V, J and clone size were drawn from that table, and D and trimming were deduced from the DNA. The sample lists roughly 250,000 clones, about four fifths occurring once. The chain is built from TRBV19 and TRBJ1-4; TRBD1 aligns across 7 bases. The TCR was taken from a woman in her 70s with acute or convalescent COVID-19. Sequenced material: peripheral blood. The CDR3 sequence: CASRQGTTNEKLFF. As DNA, the CDR3 is TGTGCCAGTAGACAGGGGACGACTAATGAAAAACTGTTTTTT.